The 11 T cell receptor beta chains given below trace back to one sample, sequenced in a study of blood T cell repertoires in COVID-19. Clones were read by immunoSEQ multiplex PCR, and TCRdb kept only the in-frame ones, dropping some. The sample yields some 490,000 clones, 80% to 90% seen once. The specimen sequenced was PBMCs or T cells enriched from blood (not recorded which). The source is a woman aged 55-70 years who had recovered from COVID-19.

Note on this clone: At the DNA level, this CDR3 is encoded by other sequences in the same sample as well. This chain connects TRBV5-1 to TRBJ1-1; the D is unclear. V lost 0 bases to trimming and J lost 1 base, with 7 bases between them. The germline V gene has CDR1 SGHRS and CDR2 YFSETQ. CDR3 size: 14 residues. The CDR3 DNA reads TGCGCCAGCAGCTTGGGAGGCGGGAACACTGAAGCTTTCTTT. This gives the protein CASSLGGGNTEAFF. Filled out from reference TRBV5-1 and TRBJ1-1, the complete variable domain reads KAGVTQTPRYLIKTRGQQVTLSCSPISGHRSVSWYQQTPGQGLQFLFEYFSETQRNKGNFPGRFSGRQFSNSRSEMNVSTLELGDSALYLCASSLGGGNTEAFFGQGTRLTVV.

This sequence joins TRBV2 and TRBJ1-1, with a weak D call TRBD1 (5 bases). CDR1 is SNHLY and CDR2 is FYNNEI in the germline V gene. V gave up 6 bases and J gave up 0 bases, with 11 bases separating them. The CDR3 length is 14 residues. The CDR3 DNA follows: TGTGCCAGCAGGGCAGGGTCCATGAACACTGAAGCTTTCTTT. This gives the protein CASRAGSMNTEAFF.

This clone was observed once. CDR3 nucleotide sequence: TGCGCCAGCAGCTTGAAGGGGCACAATGAGCAGTTCTTC. Its protein product is CASSLKGHNEQFF. This rearrangement joins TRBV5-1 to TRBJ2-1, with D possibly matching TRBD1 (5 bases). Germline V gene lookup returns CDR1 SGHRS and CDR2 YFSETQ. The CDR3 spans 13 residues. Trimming cost V 1 base and J 5 bases, with 7 bases left between them.

The gene calls are TRBV6-5 and TRBJ1-4; D uncertain. The germline V gene encodes CDR1 MNHEY and CDR2 SVGAGI. Trimming cost V 2 bases and J 4 bases, with 5 bases left between them. This CDR3 comprises 13 residues. The CDR3: CASSYGSNEKLFF. CDR3 DNA sequence: TGTGCCAGCAGTTACGGCAGTAATGAAAAACTGTTTTTT.

This sequence joins TRBV23-1 and TRBJ1-1, with 8 bases aligning to TRBD1. TRBV23-1 has ORF status, its function being uncertain. The junction had 7 bases not matched to a gene; V was cut back by 0 bases and J by 1 base. The CDR3 runs to 17 residues. In DNA, the CDR3 is TGCGCCAGCAGTCAATCAAACCGACAGGGGCGGAACACTGAAGCTTTCTTT. Translated: CASSQSNRQGRNTEAFF.

J is TRBJ2-1 and V is TRBV19; the D is unclear. The CDR3 consists of 12 residues. V was trimmed by 4 bases and J by 11 bases, leaving 12 bases between them. The germline CDR1 and CDR2 sequences are LNHDA and SQIVND (reference sequence). The CDR3 here is CASSTDTPKQFF. CDR3 sequence (DNA): TGTGCCAGTAGTACCGACACCCCAAAGCAGTTCTTC.

This rearrangement joins TRBV11-2 to TRBJ2-1; 8 bases line up with TRBD2. The CDR3 is 15 amino acids. CDR1 and CDR2 from the germline V gene are SGHAT and FQNNGV. Trimming at V came to 3 bases and at J to 7 bases, leaving 8 bases not matched to a gene. As DNA, the CDR3 is TGTGCCAGCAGCTTGGACGGGGGGGCCATAAATGAGCAGTTCTTC. The encoded protein is CASSLDGGAINEQFF.

The V and J genes are TRBV10-1 and TRBJ1-1; D is unclear. Trimming stripped 3 bases from V and 1 base from J, with 12 bases between. The germline gives CDR1 WNHNN, CDR2 SYGVQD (reference sequence). The CDR3 spans 15 residues. In nucleotides, the CDR3 is TGCGCCAGCAGTGACAACCTGGAGGGGAACACTGAAGCTTTCTTT. It yields the protein CASSDNLEGNTEAFF.

The chain couples TRBV7-2 to TRBJ2-3, with 9 bases fitting TRBD2. Germline lookup yields CDR1 SGHTA and CDR2 FQGNSA. V lost 0 bases and J lost 6; bases outside the gene matches: 4. The CDR3 contains 15 residues. CDR3 loop: CASSLAGLALDTQYF. The DNA of the CDR3 is TGTGCCAGCAGCTTAGCGGGACTAGCATTGGATACGCAGTATTTT.

The CDR3 sequence is CASSYLLRARDSPLHF. The CDR3 DNA reads TGTGCCAGCAGTTACCTCTTAAGGGCCAGGGATTCACCCCTCCACTTT. The rearrangement links TRBV6-5 to TRBJ1-6, with D tentatively TRBD1 (5 bases). Trimming left V 2 bases short and J 8 bases short, with 16 bases between. The germline gives CDR1 MNHEY, CDR2 SVGAGI. The CDR3 covers 16 residues.

The V gene is TRBV7-8, the J gene TRBJ2-7, with D perhaps TRBD1 (6 bases). V was pared by 3 bases and J by 4 bases, with 19 bases between. Looked up from germline, CDR1 is SGHVS and CDR2 is FQNEAQ. This CDR3 comprises 16 residues. The CDR3 region has the DNA TGTGCCAGCAGCTTGGGACACCCGAACAATAGGTACGAGCAGTACGTC. Protein: CASSLGHPNNRYEQYV.